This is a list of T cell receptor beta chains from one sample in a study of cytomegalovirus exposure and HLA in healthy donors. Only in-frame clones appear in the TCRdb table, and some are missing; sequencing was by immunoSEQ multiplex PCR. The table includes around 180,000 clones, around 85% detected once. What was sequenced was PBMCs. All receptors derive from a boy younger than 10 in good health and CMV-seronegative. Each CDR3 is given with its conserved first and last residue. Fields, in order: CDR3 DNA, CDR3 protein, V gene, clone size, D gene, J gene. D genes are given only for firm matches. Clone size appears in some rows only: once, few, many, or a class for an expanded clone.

DNA: TGTGCCAGCAGCTTATCTGACAGCTACGAGCAGTACTTC
CDR3: CASSLSDSYEQYF
V: TRBV7-9
size: -
D: -
J: TRBJ2-7

DNA: TGTGCCAGCAGTACACAGGTGAATGAGCAGTTCTTC
CDR3: CASSTQVNEQFF
V: TRBV6-6
size: -
D: -
J: TRBJ2-1

DNA: TGTGCCAGCAGATACGGAAATACGGGACAAGCGGCCGGGGAGCTGTTTTTT
CDR3: CASRYGNTGQAAGELFF
V: TRBV11-3
size: -
D: -
J: TRBJ2-2

DNA: TGTGCCAGCAGCTTGGGGGGTGGGACTAGCGGCTACGAGCAGTACTTC
CDR3: CASSLGGGTSGYEQYF
V: TRBV5-4
size: -
D: TRBD2
J: TRBJ2-7

DNA: TGTGCCTGGAGTGTACCAGGGATAAGGTCCTATAGCAATCAGCCCCAGCATTTT
CDR3: CAWSVPGIRSYSNQPQHF
V: TRBV30
size: -
D: -
J: TRBJ1-5

DNA: TGCGCCAGCAGCGAAAGGACAGGGGACAATGAGCAGTTCTTC
CDR3: CASSERTGDNEQFF
V: TRBV5-1
size: -
D: TRBD1
J: TRBJ2-1

DNA: TGCAGCGTTACCACGGGACATACAGCCTACGAGCAGTACTTC
CDR3: CSVTTGHTAYEQYF
V: TRBV29-1
size: few
D: -
J: TRBJ2-7

DNA: TGTGCCAGCAGGGACTACCGCGGCGGGTACTTC
CDR3: CASRDYRGGYF
V: TRBV2
size: -
D: -
J: TRBJ2-7

DNA: TGTGCCAGCAGCCGTACTAGCGGGAGAGCGGAGACCCAGTACTTC
CDR3: CASSRTSGRAETQYF
V: TRBV5-5
size: -
D: TRBD2
J: TRBJ2-5

DNA: TGTGCCAGCAGCAGGGGACAGGTCGAAAGTCAGCCCCAGCATTTT
CDR3: CASSRGQVESQPQHF
V: TRBV5-8
size: once
D: TRBD1
J: TRBJ1-5

DNA: TGTGCCAGCAGTTCCAGTCCAGGAGGGGGCGACTACGAGCAGTACTTC
CDR3: CASSSSPGGGDYEQYF
V: TRBV27
size: -
D: -
J: TRBJ2-7

DNA: TGTGCCAGCAGCTCTAAGGGACAGGGGGGCACTGAAGCTTTCTTT
CDR3: CASSSKGQGGTEAFF
V: TRBV7-9
size: once
D: TRBD1
J: TRBJ1-1

DNA: TGTGCCAGCAGGGAATCAGTCTATGGCTACACCTTC
CDR3: CASRESVYGYTF
V: TRBV2
size: -
D: -
J: TRBJ1-2

DNA: TGTGCCAGCAGCTTGCGAGGGCCGAACACCGGGGAGCTGTTTTTT
CDR3: CASSLRGPNTGELFF
V: TRBV5-8
size: -
D: -
J: TRBJ2-2

DNA: TGTGCCAGCAGCTTAGTTACATCCAACTCTGGGGCCAACGTCCTGACTTTC
CDR3: CASSLVTSNSGANVLTF
V: TRBV7-8
size: -
D: -
J: TRBJ2-6

DNA: TGCAGCGTTGAAGATGGGCCCTTCGGCTCTGGCTACACCTTC
CDR3: CSVEDGPFGSGYTF
V: TRBV29-1
size: -
D: -
J: TRBJ1-2

DNA: TGTGCCAGCAGTTACTCCGGCAGGGGTTGGGATGAGCAGTTCTTC
CDR3: CASSYSGRGWDEQFF
V: TRBV6-5
size: -
D: -
J: TRBJ2-1

DNA: TGTGCCAGCAGCTTAGAGGACAGAACTAACTACGAGCAGTACTTC
CDR3: CASSLEDRTNYEQYF
V: TRBV11-1
size: -
D: -
J: TRBJ2-7

DNA: TGTGCCAGCAGTGCGGACAGGGTAGAGGCGCCCCAGCATTTT
CDR3: CASSADRVEAPQHF
V: TRBV28
size: -
D: TRBD1
J: TRBJ1-5

DNA: TGCGCCAGCAGCTTGGCCGTCCAGATCACTGAAGCTTTCTTT
CDR3: CASSLAVQITEAFF
V: TRBV5-1
size: -
D: -
J: TRBJ1-1

DNA: TGCAGCGTTCAAAAGGGGATTAATGAAAAACTGTTTTTT
CDR3: CSVQKGINEKLFF
V: TRBV29-1
size: -
D: -
J: TRBJ1-4

DNA: TGTGCCTCCCACAGTGGGAAGATGACAGGGGACACCGGGGAGCTGTTTTTT
CDR3: CASHSGKMTGDTGELFF
V: TRBV30
size: -
D: TRBD1
J: TRBJ2-2

DNA: TGTGCCAGGGGGACTAGCGGGGGCCTTTCCTACGAGCAGTACTTC
CDR3: CARGTSGGLSYEQYF
V: TRBV21-1
size: -
D: -
J: TRBJ2-7

DNA: TGTGCCAGCTCGAAATACTCCTATAATTCACCCCTCCACTTT
CDR3: CASSKYSYNSPLHF
V: TRBV30
size: -
D: -
J: TRBJ1-6

DNA: TGTGCCGGGGGGGTAGACTACGAGCAGTACTTC
CDR3: CAGGVDYEQYF
V: TRBV30
size: -
D: TRBD2
J: TRBJ2-7

DNA: TGTGCCAGCAGTCGTGGACAGGGTTTTTCTCAGCCCCAGCATTTT
CDR3: CASSRGQGFSQPQHF
V: TRBV2
size: -
D: TRBD1
J: TRBJ1-5

DNA: TGTGCCAGCAGTGATCAGCAGGGGGCTGAAGCTTTCTTT
CDR3: CASSDQQGAEAFF
V: TRBV2
size: -
D: TRBD1
J: TRBJ1-1